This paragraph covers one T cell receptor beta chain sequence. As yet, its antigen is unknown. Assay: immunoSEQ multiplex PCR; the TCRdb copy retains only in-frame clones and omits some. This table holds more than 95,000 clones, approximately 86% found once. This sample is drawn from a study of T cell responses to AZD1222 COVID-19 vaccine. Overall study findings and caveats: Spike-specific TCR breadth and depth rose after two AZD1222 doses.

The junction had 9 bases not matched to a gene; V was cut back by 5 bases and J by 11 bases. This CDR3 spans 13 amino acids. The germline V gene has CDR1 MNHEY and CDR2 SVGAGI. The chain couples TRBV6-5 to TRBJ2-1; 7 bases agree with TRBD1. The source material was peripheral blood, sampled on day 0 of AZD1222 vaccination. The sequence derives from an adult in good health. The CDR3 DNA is TGTGCCAGCAGTACCCCGGGACAGAGACAGCAGTTCTTC. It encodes CASSTPGQRQQFF.